The subject of this entry is one T cell receptor (beta chain). The method was immunoSEQ multiplex PCR; TCRdb's version includes in-frame clones alone and lacks a portion of them. Of about 49,000 clones in the sample, more than 70% are singletons; the top ten hold less than 9.5%. The sample originates from a study of radiotherapy plus CTLA-4 blockade in lung cancer. Germline CDR1 is KGHSH and CDR2 is LQKENI. The ends lost 2 bases at V and 7 bases at J; junction bases unmatched: 3. This CDR3 is built from 15 residues. Source: peripheral blood, taken from a patient treated with radiotherapy plus ipilimumab. The chain carries TRBV18 and TRBJ2-1; 12 bases are shared with TRBD2. The sequence derives from a human donor with non-small cell lung cancer whose response to radiotherapy plus ipilimumab could not be evaluated. CDR3 in DNA: TGTGCCAGCTCACCAGGACTAGCGGGATTGAATGAGCAGTTCTTC. Amino acid sequence: CASSPGLAGLNEQFF.